What follows describes a single T cell receptor beta chain. This clonotype was counted a few times. It lacks a known antigen. The record has no base qualities; no much larger clone is one base away. These data are taken from a study of T cell repertoires in cytomegalovirus infection (dated by TCRdb to between 2018 and 2020). At the level of the whole study: The peptide stimulations were aimed at well-studied HLA-B-restricted epitopes as well as recently identified HLA-C-restricted CMV epitopes, whose presentation resists viral immunomodulation. Donor HLA type was relevant to the analysis, because carriage of CMV infection together with the matching HLA type was indicated by public TCR beta signatures.

V gives up 3 bases and J gives up 6 bases, and the segment between their germline ends measures 8 bases. For CDR1 and CDR2, the germline V gene lists SGHVS and FQNEAQ. From its cysteine to its phenylalanine, the CDR3 spans 13 amino acids. Solely the CDR3 DNA is kept, with 39 bases framed from the first base. In the paper's terms, the treatment or condition label means: in vitro stimulation with specific CMV peptide epitopes to enrich CMV-specific T cells. Sequencer: Illumina HiSeq 1500. TCRdb ran its own pipeline on the public reads, namely fastp trimming at Q25 and MiXCR clone calling, and kept in-frame beta chains. Merged by CDR3 protein, the rows form single entries marked with the most common genes and DNA. This sample has some 500,000 distinct CDR3 sequences in its table, and roughly 42% of those were observed once. Around 48% of the sample goes to the ten largest clones. Overall study results and their limits: The ex vivo response was dominated by HLA-C-restricted CMV-specific TCR beta clonotypes, and the single most frequent clonotype in two of eight donors was supplied by these HLA-C-restricted clonotypes. Carriers of CMV infection plus the relevant HLA type were discriminated by the cumulative frequency of public TCR beta family members in the study cohort and in an independent approximately 400-donor cohort.

This clonotype originated in a human donor in good health (CMV status not recorded). Some clones in this sample may be carry-over from other donors' samples. The sample consisted of cultured PBMCs, taken from culture after CMV antigen stimulation. The chain was built from TRBV7-8 and TRBJ2-2, with no reliable assignment of the D segment. The sequenced DNA is TGTGCCAGCAGCTTTGGGATACCCGGGGAGCTGTTTTTT. This is translated as CASSFGIPGELFF.